The 18 T cell receptor beta chains listed next were all sequenced from one sample in a study of cytomegalovirus exposure and HLA in healthy donors (dated by TCRdb to about 2017). The method behind the library was the immunoSEQ multiplex PCR assay. As stored in TCRdb, this immuneACCESS dataset retains in-frame rearrangements with V and J assigned. A fraction of the clones does not appear; measured against another copy, unresolved V genes explain less than half of the discrepancy, and the remainder lacks a known reason. The sample profile shows some 110,000 clones; 86% of them were found once. Clones ranked in the top ten supply nearly 5% of the sample. The sequenced material came from PBMCs. The receptors shown here come from a man in his late teens or twenties in good health and CMV-seronegative.

V usage is TRBV4-1 and J usage is TRBJ2-7, with D possibly TRBD2 on 6 matching bases. Germline values: CDR1 MGHRA, CDR2 YSYEKL. CDR3 length: 16 residues. V lost 0 bases and J lost 1, with 13 bases in between. CDR3 loop: CASSQDRGGASYEQYF. The CDR3, as DNA: TGCGCCAGCAGCCAAGATAGAGGCGGGGCGTCCTACGAGCAGTACTTC.

The chain is built from TRBV7-8 and TRBJ2-1; 13 bases align to TRBD2. The germline CDR1 and CDR2 sequences are SGHVS and FQNEAQ. V shed 5 bases, J shed 7 bases, and the junction held 5 bases outside the gene matches. The CDR3 runs 15 residues. The CDR3: CASSPLAGGPNEQFF. CDR3 DNA: TGTGCCAGCAGCCCACTAGCGGGGGGGCCTAATGAGCAGTTCTTC.

This rearrangement joins TRBV27 to TRBJ1-2; TRBD1 is a possible D gene (5 bases). Germline CDR1 is MNHEY and CDR2 is SMNVEV (reference sequence). CDR3 length: 14 amino acids. Deletions cut 0 bases from V and 4 bases from J, with 9 bases between. The CDR3 coding sequence is TGTGCCAGCAGTTTATCTGGGGGGGTCTATGGCTACACCTTC. Its translation is CASSLSGGVYGYTF.

The rearrangement links TRBV9 to TRBJ2-1, with 11 bases fitting TRBD2. The CDR3 is 14 residues long. Germline V gene lookup returns CDR1 SGDLS and CDR2 YYNGEE. Trimming removed 3 bases from V and 6 bases from J; junction bases left unmatched: 2. CDR3 coding DNA: TGTGCCAGCAGCGGTAGCGGGGGGGTCAATGAGCAGTTCTTC. It is translated as CASSGSGGVNEQFF. Combining the CDR3 with reference TRBV9 and TRBJ2-1 gives the whole variable domain DSGVTQTPKHLITATGQRVTLRCSPRSGDLSVYWYQQSLDQGLQFLIQYYNGEERAKGNILERFSAQQFPDLHSELNLSSLELGDSALYFCASSGSGGVNEQFFGPGTRLTVL.

The chain combines TRBV5-4 with TRBJ1-1; no definite D call. The V gene's germline CDR1 is SGHNT and CDR2 YYREEE (reference sequence). The V gene lost 1 base and the J gene lost 6 bases, with 13 bases spanning the gap. The CDR3 runs to 14 residues. CDR3: CASSLRGYPAEAFF. DNA for the CDR3: TGTGCCAGCAGCTTGAGAGGTTACCCGGCTGAAGCTTTCTTT. The variable domain in full, completed from reference TRBV5-4 and TRBJ1-1, reads ETGVTQSPTHLIKTRGQQVTLRCSSQSGHNTVSWYQQALGQGPQFIFQYYREEENGRGNFPPRFSGLQFPNYSSELNVNALELDDSALYLCASSLRGYPAEAFFGQGTRLTVV.

The chain uses TRBV9 and TRBJ1-1; D is uncertain. Trimming removed 0 bases from V and 0 bases from J, with 9 bases in between. CDR1 and CDR2 from the germline V gene are SGDLS and YYNGEE. This CDR3 contains 15 residues. Here the CDR3 reads CASSVGARLNTEAFF. CDR3 DNA: TGTGCCAGCAGCGTAGGGGCCAGATTGAACACTGAAGCTTTCTTT.

The chain has TRBV19 and TRBJ2-7; 9 nucleotides agree with TRBD1. The trim removed 7 bases at V and 5 bases at J, leaving 6 bases unmatched. Germline CDR1 reads LNHDA; CDR2 reads SQIVND (reference sequence). The CDR3 length is 13 residues. CDR3 sequence: CASTMTGGHEQYF. CDR3 in DNA: TGTGCCAGTACTATGACAGGGGGACACGAGCAGTACTTC.

The rearrangement joins TRBV7-9 to TRBJ2-3; TRBD2 aligns across 7 bases. CDR1 SEHNR and CDR2 FQNEAQ come from the germline V gene (reference sequence). Trimming at V came to 2 bases and at J to 2 bases, leaving 4 bases not matched to a gene. The CDR3 extends over 15 amino acids. This chain's CDR3 is CASSLSSGHTDTQYF. CDR3 in DNA: TGTGCCAGCAGCTTATCTAGCGGACACACAGATACGCAGTATTTT. Variable domain in full (rest from reference TRBV7-9 and TRBJ2-3): DTGVSQNPRHKITKRGQNVTFRCDPISEHNRLYWYRQTLGQGPEFLTYFQNEAQLEKSRLLSDRFSAERPKGSFSTLEIQRTEQGDSAMYLCASSLSSGHTDTQYFGPGTRLTVL.

The rearrangement joins TRBV30 to TRBJ2-3; 8 bases align to TRBD2. Germline-derived CDR1 and CDR2 are GTSNPN and SVGIG (reference sequence). The CDR3 spans 14 residues. J gave up 0 bases and V 7 bases, and 6 bases lay outside the gene matches. The CDR3 region has the DNA TGTGCCTTGGGCGGACTAGCTAGCACAGATACGCAGTATTTT. Translation: CALGGLASTDTQYF. Supplemented by reference TRBV30 and TRBJ2-3, the full variable domain reads SQTIHQWPATLVQPVGSPLSLECTVEGTSNPNLYWYRQAAGRGLQLLFYSVGIGQISSEVPQNLSASRPQDRQFILSSKKLLLSDSGFYLCALGGLASTDTQYFGPGTRLTVL.

This clone appeared a single time. This chain uses TRBV7-2 with TRBJ1-3; D unresolved. Germline CDR1 reads SGHTA; CDR2 reads FQGNSA. V lost 4 bases and J lost 4, with 14 bases in between. The CDR3 loop spans 15 amino acids. The CDR3 DNA is TGTGCCAGCAGCTCCCCGAGACAATCCGGAAACACCATATATTTT. It specifies CASSSPRQSGNTIYF.

The chain combines TRBV7-9 with TRBJ2-1; 7 bases match TRBD2. Trimming cost V 5 bases and J 6 bases; bases outside gene matches: 10. Germline CDR1 SEHNR, CDR2 FQNEAQ (reference sequence). The CDR3 extends over 15 amino acids. CDR3 protein: CASSPRRGSGNEQFF. CDR3 nucleotide sequence: TGTGCCAGCAGCCCACGCCGCGGGAGCGGCAATGAGCAGTTCTTC.

This clone was counted once. The rearrangement joins TRBV7-8 to TRBJ1-2; D is possibly TRBD1 (5 bases). The ends were cut back, 5 bases at V and 2 bases at J, with 15 bases in the middle. The CDR3 length is 15 residues. Germline V gives CDR1 SGHVS, CDR2 FQNEAQ. The CDR3: CASSLRRDRNYGYTF. The CDR3, as DNA: TGTGCCAGCAGCCTAAGGAGGGACCGAAACTATGGCTACACCTTC.

V and J are TRBV10-2 and TRBJ1-5; 12 bases fit TRBD1. The trim removed 6 bases at V and 1 base at J, leaving 4 bases unmatched. From germline, CDR1 is WSHSY and CDR2 SAAADI. CDR3 size: 16 residues. The CDR3 is CASRGQGAGSNQPQHF. In DNA form, the CDR3 reads TGCGCCAGCAGGGGACAGGGGGCTGGAAGCAATCAGCCCCAGCATTTT.

The chain's CDR3 is CASSPGTAHEQYF. Here the CDR3 DNA reads TGTGCCAGCAGCCCGGGGACAGCTCACGAGCAGTACTTC. This chain uses TRBV5-4 with TRBJ2-7, with 7 bases fitting TRBD1. CDR1 and CDR2 (germline): SGHNT, YYREEE (reference sequence). V lost 4 bases and J lost 5; bases outside the gene matches: 6. The CDR3 is 13 amino acids.

The chain has TRBV10-3 and TRBJ1-1; D might be TRBD1 (5 bases). The CDR3 loop spans 14 amino acids. The V and J ends lost 5 bases and 0 bases respectively, with 10 bases between them. Germline V gives CDR1 ENHRY, CDR2 SYGVKD. The chain's CDR3 is CAISRKGVNTEAFF. The DNA for the CDR3 is TGTGCCATCAGTCGGAAAGGGGTGAACACTGAAGCTTTCTTT.

The genes are TRBV9 and TRBJ2-6; 8 positions match TRBD2. The CDR3 sequence is 16 residues long. CDR1 and CDR2 from the germline V gene are SGDLS and YYNGEE. Losses at the gene ends were 5 bases for V and 0 bases for J; bases not matched to a gene: 4. The DNA for the CDR3 is TGTGCCAGCAGGGGTAGCGGGGCCTCTGGGGCCAACGTCCTGACTTTC. Protein sequence: CASRGSGASGANVLTF.

The gene calls are TRBV5-6 and TRBJ2-7; 7 bases are a match to TRBD2. CDR3 length equals 13 residues. The germline CDR1 and CDR2 sequences are SGHDT and YYEEEE. After removal of 4 bases from V and 3 bases from J, the junction contained 4 bases not matched to a gene. CDR3 nucleotide sequence: TGTGCCAGCAGCCAGGGCGGGGGCTACGAGCAGTACTTC. It codes for CASSQGGGYEQYF.

V and J are TRBV5-4 and TRBJ1-3; 7 nucleotides agree with TRBD1. Trimming took 3 bases from V and 4 from J; bases not matched to a gene: 4. The CDR3 consists of 14 residues. In germline, CDR1 is SGHNT, CDR2 YYREEE (reference sequence). The CDR3 spells CASSSTGFGNTIYF. CDR3 bases: TGTGCCAGCAGCTCGACAGGGTTCGGAAACACCATATATTTT.